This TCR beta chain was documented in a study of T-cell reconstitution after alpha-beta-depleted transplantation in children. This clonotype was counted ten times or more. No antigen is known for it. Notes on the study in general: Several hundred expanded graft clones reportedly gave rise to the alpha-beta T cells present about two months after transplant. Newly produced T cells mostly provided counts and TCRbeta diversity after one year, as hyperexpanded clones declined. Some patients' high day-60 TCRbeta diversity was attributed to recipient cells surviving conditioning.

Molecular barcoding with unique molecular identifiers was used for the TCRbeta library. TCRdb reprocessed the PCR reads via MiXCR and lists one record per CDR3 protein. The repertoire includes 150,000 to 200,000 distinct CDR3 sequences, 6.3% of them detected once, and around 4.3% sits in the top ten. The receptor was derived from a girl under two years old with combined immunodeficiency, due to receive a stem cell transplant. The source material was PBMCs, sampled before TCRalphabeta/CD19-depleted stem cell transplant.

DNA of the CDR3: TGCGCCAGCAGCCAAGTCCCGGGACGGATGAACACTGAAGCTTTCTTT. Protein product: CASSQVPGRMNTEAFF. The V and J genes are TRBV4-3 and TRBJ1-1, with D possibly TRBD1 on 5 matching bases. Germline V CDR1 and CDR2: LGHNA, YSLEER. This CDR3 is built from 16 residues. Trimming removed 1 base at V and 0 bases at J, with 12 bases between.